These T cell receptor beta chains were read from a single sample in a study of shared clonotypes between healthy human individuals. Generated by immunoSEQ multiplex PCR, the TCRdb table keeps only in-frame clones and is missing some. The table has around 1,100,000 clones, about 72% seen once. The material sequenced was memory CD4+ T cells from PBMCs. All receptors derive from a man younger than 35 in good health. Some clones in this sample may be carry-over from other donors' samples. The CDR3 runs from the conserved cysteine through the conserved F or W. D genes are given only for firm matches. Part of the rows lack a size; the others show once, few, many or a class for expanded clones.

>TRBD1|TRBJ1-3|TRBV2|-
TGTGCCAGCAGTACGACAGGGCCGCCTGGAAACACCATATATTTT
CASSTTGPPGNTIYF
>TRBD1|TRBJ2-2|TRBV11-1|-
TGTGCCAGCAGACGGACAGGGCTCTCAAACACCGGGGAGCTGTTTTTT
CASRRTGLSNTGELFF
>-|TRBJ1-1|TRBV7-2|-
TGTGCCAGCAGCTTAGGGTCTGGCATGAACACTGAAGCTTTCTTT
CASSLGSGMNTEAFF
>-|TRBJ2-1|TRBV19|few
TGTGCCAGTAGTATTTACGGAGATCTTCTAGGTGAGCAGTTCTTC
CASSIYGDLLGEQFF
>-|TRBJ1-1|TRBV5-1|-
TGCGCCAGCAGCTCCCGCCCGAGGTGGGACACTGAAGCTTTCTTT
CASSSRPRWDTEAFF
>-|TRBJ2-4|TRBV2|-
TGTGCCAGCAGTGAAGCGCGGGGGCAGGGGGCGACCAAAAACATTCAGTACTTC
CASSEARGQGATKNIQYF
>TRBD1|TRBJ2-7|TRBV27|many
TGTGCCAGCAGTTTTGGACAGGGGAGAGGAGAGCAGTACTTC
CASSFGQGRGEQYF
>TRBD2|TRBJ2-7|TRBV5-1|-
TGCGCCAGCAGCTTAATAGGGACTACCTACGAGCAGTACTTC
CASSLIGTTYEQYF
>-|TRBJ1-1|TRBV19|few
TGTGCCAGTTGTGCCCAGATGAACACTGAAGCTTTCTTT
CASCAQMNTEAFF
>-|TRBJ1-3|TRBV30|-
TGTGCCTGGACAACCTACTCTGGAAACACCATATATTTT
CAWTTYSGNTIYF
>-|TRBJ1-5|TRBV6-1|many
TGTGCCAGCAGTCATCAGCCCCAGCATTTT
CASSHQPQHF
>-|TRBJ2-7|TRBV10-3|-
TGTGCCATCAAGGACACTGGAACCTACGAGCAGTACTTC
CAIKDTGTYEQYF
>-|TRBJ1-1|TRBV7-9|-
TGTGCCAGCAGCTTTGTAGGGGACACTGAAGCTTTCTTT
CASSFVGDTEAFF
>-|TRBJ1-1|TRBV28|-
TGTGCCAGCAGTTTAAGGGGGTATCGTGACCTGAACACTGAAGCTTTCTTT
CASSLRGYRDLNTEAFF
>-|TRBJ1-4|TRBV5-1|-
TGCGCCAGCCGCCGACAGCCAACTAATGAAAAACTGTTTTTT
CASRRQPTNEKLFF
>TRBD2|TRBJ2-7|TRBV5-1|once
TGCGCCAGCAGCTTGGTAGCGGGTAGCTACGAGCAGTACTTC
CASSLVAGSYEQYF
>-|TRBJ1-6|TRBV7-9|-
TGTGCCAGCAGCCCTGGGGGGGCGGGTAATTCACCCCTCCACTTT
CASSPGGAGNSPLHF